Each of the 26 T cell receptor beta chains below was sequenced from the same sample in a study of immune evolution from preneoplasia to lung adenocarcinoma. The repertoire was sequenced with immunoSEQ multiplex PCR; TCRdb's copy has only in-frame clones and lacks some. Here the sample spans 13,000 or so clones, 70% to 90% being singletons. The sample taken for sequencing was FFPE tissue from an adenomatous hyperplasia lung lesion. Described subset: atypical adenomatous hyperplasia (AAH), lung preneoplasia. The receptor set was obtained from a person over 45 with lung adenocarcinoma.

This rearrangement joins TRBV19 to TRBJ1-1, with 9 bases fitting TRBD1. The germline V gene has CDR1 LNHDA and CDR2 SQIVND (reference sequence). The V and J ends lost 5 bases and 0 bases, in that order; junction bases with no gene match: 7. CDR3 length: 16 residues. The CDR3 DNA reads as TGTGCCAGTAGTCCGGGACAGGGCATCATGAACACTGAAGCTTTCTTT. It yields the protein CASSPGQGIMNTEAFF.

The chain recombines TRBV10-3 with TRBJ2-7, with TRBD2 identical over 10 bases. This CDR3 region has 15 residues. J was trimmed by 6 bases and V by 5 bases; bases with no gene match: 10. CDR1 and CDR2 (germline): ENHRY, SYGVKD. The CDR3 reads CAISTSGRAEGEQYF. The DNA for the CDR3 is TGTGCCATCAGTACCAGCGGGAGGGCGGAGGGCGAGCAGTACTTC.

The chain uses TRBV27 and TRBJ2-7; 9 bases line up with TRBD2. Trimming removed 3 bases from V and 4 bases from J; junction bases left unmatched: 4. The CDR3 sequence is 14 residues long. Germline V gives CDR1 MNHEY, CDR2 SMNVEV (reference sequence). The CDR3 region has the DNA TGTGCCAGCAGTTTCCAGCGGGAGGCATACGAGCAGTACTTC. It codes for CASSFQREAYEQYF.

This sequence joins TRBV14 and TRBJ2-1; 15 bases fit TRBD2. The CDR3 is 16 amino acids. Germline V gene data show CDR1 as SGHDN and CDR2 as FVKESK. V trimming: 4 bases; J trimming: 7 bases; junction bases outside the gene matches: 5. The CDR3 DNA sequence: TGTGCCAGCAGCCCCGGGACTAGCGGGAGGAGGAATGAGCAGTTCTTC. Translation gives CASSPGTSGRRNEQFF.

The chain links TRBV6-1 to TRBJ1-1; TRBD1 matches at 8 bases. Germline CDR1 reads MNHNS; CDR2 reads SASEGT. The CDR3 loop spans 14 amino acids. The V segment lost 1 base and the J segment 5 bases; nucleotides outside the gene matches: 3. In DNA, the CDR3 is TGTGCCAGCAGTGAAGAGTGGACAGGGACTGAAGCTTTCTTT. It specifies CASSEEWTGTEAFF.

The gene calls are TRBV9 and TRBJ2-1; possibly TRBD2 for D (5 bases). The V gene's germline CDR1 is SGDLS and CDR2 YYNGEE. Between the trimmed V and J ends, which lost 4 bases and 6 bases, there was a span of 17 bases. CDR3 length: 15 amino acids. CDR3 DNA sequence: TGTGCCAGCAGCCCCCAAGCGGAACGGGCCAATGAGCAGTTCTTC. Its translation is CASSPQAERANEQFF.

The V gene is TRBV6-1, the J gene TRBJ1-5; possibly TRBD1 for D (6 bases). Trimming pared 7 bases from V and 0 bases from J, leaving 13 bases between. Per the germline V gene, CDR1 is MNHNS and CDR2 is SASEGT. The CDR3 sequence is 15 residues long. CDR3 loop: CASTPGVNSNQPQHF. CDR3 in DNA: TGTGCCAGCACGCCAGGGGTGAATAGCAATCAGCCCCAGCATTTT.

The chain couples TRBV5-1 to TRBJ1-2; D might be TRBD1 (6 bases). This CDR3 has 13 amino acids. CDR1 is SGHRS and CDR2 is YFSETQ in the germline V gene. The V end was cut by 0 bases, the J end by 4 bases, with 7 bases between. CDR3 protein: CASSLEGGYGYTF. Written as DNA, the CDR3 is TGCGCCAGCAGCTTGGAGGGGGGCTATGGCTACACCTTC. Using reference TRBV5-1 and TRBJ1-2 for the parts outside the CDR3, the full variable domain is KAGVTQTPRYLIKTRGQQVTLSCSPISGHRSVSWYQQTPGQGLQFLFEYFSETQRNKGNFPGRFSGRQFSNSRSEMNVSTLELGDSALYLCASSLEGGYGYTFGSGTRLTVV.

The chain has TRBV7-6 and TRBJ2-3; TRBD2 agrees at 10 bases. The V gene end was trimmed by 6 bases and the J gene end by 5 bases; junction bases not matched to a gene: 8. The CDR3 consists of 15 residues. Germline CDR1 reads SGHVS; CDR2 reads FNYEAQ. This CDR3 is CASSSSSGSGDTQYF. CDR3 coding DNA: TGTGCCAGCAGTTCATCTAGCGGGAGTGGAGATACGCAGTATTTT.

The rearrangement links TRBV18 to TRBJ2-7; 12 bases match TRBD2. The germline V gene has CDR1 KGHSH and CDR2 LQKENI. Unmatched junction bases numbered 9, after V lost 4 bases and J lost 2 bases. The CDR3 is 17 amino acids. DNA of the CDR3: TGTGCCAGCTCACAATTAGGACTAGCGGGGCTTACCTACGAGCAGTACTTC. Encoded protein: CASSQLGLAGLTYEQYF. The variable domain in full, with the rest retrieved from reference TRBV18 and TRBJ2-7, is NAGVMQNPRHLVRRRGQEARLRCSPMKGHSHVYWYRQLPEEGLKFMVYLQKENIIDESGMPKERFSAEFPKEGPSILRIQQVVRGDSAAYFCASSQLGLAGLTYEQYFGPGTRLTVT.

This chain joins TRBV5-1 and TRBJ1-1; 9 nucleotides match TRBD1. The J segment lost 3 bases and the V segment lost 2 bases, leaving 2 bases of the junction unmatched. The V gene's germline CDR1 is SGHRS and CDR2 YFSETQ. This CDR3 has 14 residues. Here the CDR3 DNA reads TGCGCCAGCAGCTTTAGGACAGGGGACACTGAAGCTTTCTTT. Amino acids: CASSFRTGDTEAFF.

The chain has TRBV6-1 and TRBJ2-1; no definite D call. Germline CDR1 is MNHNS and CDR2 is SASEGT. This CDR3 is built from 17 residues. V lost 1 base, J lost 0 bases, and 13 bases lay in between. The CDR3 loop is CASSEEILGFSYNEQFF. CDR3 in DNA: TGTGCCAGCAGTGAAGAGATTCTGGGTTTCTCCTACAATGAGCAGTTCTTC.

This sequence joins TRBV5-1 and TRBJ2-1; 8 bases are a match to TRBD2. Unmatched junction bases numbered 9, after V lost 2 bases and J lost 5 bases. Per the germline V gene, CDR1 is SGHRS and CDR2 is YFSETQ. This CDR3 is built from 16 residues. DNA for the CDR3: TGCGCCAGCAGCTTTCTTTCTACTAGCGGAAACAATGAGCAGTTCTTC. It yields the protein CASSFLSTSGNNEQFF.

The chain recombines TRBV7-6 with TRBJ2-3; a possible D gene is TRBD2 (5 bases). The CDR3 is 17 residues long. V lost 1 base to trimming and J lost 1 base, with 15 bases between them. Germline lookup yields CDR1 SGHVS and CDR2 FNYEAQ. This CDR3 reads CASSLGVRGRGTDTQYF. As DNA, the CDR3 is TGTGCCAGCAGCTTAGGGGTCCGAGGGCGAGGCACAGATACGCAGTATTTT.

This sequence joins TRBV7-2 and TRBJ2-5, with 7 bases that match TRBD1. CDR3 length: 14 amino acids. After removal of 6 bases from V and 5 bases from J, the junction contained 9 bases not matched to a gene. CDR1 SGHTA and CDR2 FQGNSA come from the germline V gene. The CDR3 region is CASRLTGTEETQYF. DNA for the CDR3: TGTGCCAGCAGACTAACCGGGACAGAGGAGACCCAGTACTTC.

This clone appeared a few times. The chain uses TRBV29-1 and TRBJ2-2; TRBD2 agrees at 13 bases. V shed 4 bases and J 5 bases; nucleotides not matched to a gene: 4. CDR1 and CDR2 from the germline V gene are SQVTM and ANQGSEA. The CDR3 is 15 amino acids. The CDR3 protein is CSVGSGLAGTGELFF. The CDR3 coding sequence is TGCAGCGTTGGTTCGGGACTAGCGGGGACCGGGGAGCTGTTTTTT.

The V gene is TRBV11-3, the J gene TRBJ1-5; D is perhaps TRBD1 (5 bases). V was clipped by 0 bases and J by 2 bases, with 14 bases between them. The CDR3 covers 17 residues. Germline-derived CDR1 and CDR2 are SGHNT and YENEEA. CDR3 bases: TGTGCCAGCAGCTTAGATGGGACCTGGGGGGGCAATCAGCCCCAGCATTTT. Its translation: CASSLDGTWGGNQPQHF.

The chain links TRBV5-5 to TRBJ2-2, with TRBD2 matching 12 bases. V shed 4 bases and J 8 bases; nucleotides not matched to a gene: 9. Germline CDR1 is SGHKS and CDR2 is YYEKEE (reference sequence). The CDR3 is made up of 16 amino acids. The CDR3, as DNA: TGTGCCAGCAGCCCGGTGACTAGCGGGAGTGCTGGGGAGCTGTTTTTT. Its translation is CASSPVTSGSAGELFF. The full variable domain, in which reference TRBV5-5 and TRBJ2-2 provide the parts outside the CDR3, is DAGVTQSPTHLIKTRGQQVTLRCSPISGHKSVSWYQQVLGQGPQFIFQYYEKEERGRGNFPDRFSARQFPNYSSELNVNALLLGDSALYLCASSPVTSGSAGELFFGEGSRLTVL.

This sequence joins TRBV28 and TRBJ2-1; no clear D gene. The CDR3 is 15 residues long. Germline CDR1 reads MDHEN; CDR2 reads SYDVKM. V dropped 2 bases and J dropped 4 bases, with 12 bases sitting between them. CDR3 bases: TGTGCCAGCAGTTTACCCCCGGGCAGATACAATGAGCAGTTCTTC. This gives the protein CASSLPPGRYNEQFF.

The chain has TRBV5-1 and TRBJ1-5, with D possibly matching TRBD1 (6 bases). The germline V gene has CDR1 SGHRS and CDR2 YFSETQ. This CDR3 contains 15 residues. V lost 0 bases and J 4 bases, leaving 11 bases between the germline ends. The CDR3 DNA reads as TGCGCCAGCAGCTTGGATGGGACAAGGAATCAGCCCCAGCATTTT. Its protein product is CASSLDGTRNQPQHF.

The chain uses TRBV6-5 and TRBJ2-5, with 8 bases fitting TRBD1. Germline V CDR1 and CDR2: MNHEY, SVGAGI. The V gene end was trimmed by 5 bases and the J gene end by 4 bases; junction bases not matched to a gene: 3. The CDR3 loop spans 13 amino acids. Here the CDR3 reads CASSRDRGETQYF. The CDR3 coding sequence is TGTGCCAGCAGTCGAGACAGGGGAGAGACCCAGTACTTC.

The chain recombines TRBV10-3 with TRBJ1-1; 11 bases line up with TRBD1. This CDR3 is 15 amino acids long. Germline CDR1 is ENHRY and CDR2 is SYGVKD. Trimming took 0 bases from V and 5 from J; bases not matched to a gene: 2. CDR3 residues: CAISESDRGRTEAFF. The CDR3 DNA sequence: TGTGCCATCAGTGAGTCGGACAGGGGGCGAACTGAAGCTTTCTTT.

This chain uses TRBV27 with TRBJ1-2; D remains unclear. CDR3 length: 14 residues. V shed 4 bases and J shed 6 bases, with 15 bases lying between them. From germline, CDR1 is MNHEY and CDR2 SMNVEV (reference sequence). CDR3 bases: TGTGCCAGCAGTTACCGGACCGGGAGAGATGGCTACACCTTC. Translating gives CASSYRTGRDGYTF.

The rearrangement joins TRBV15 to TRBJ2-1, with 12 positions matching TRBD2. CDR3 size: 16 residues. V dropped 3 bases and J dropped 4; count of bases not matched to a gene: 4. Germline CDR1 reads LNHNV; CDR2 reads YYDKDF (reference sequence). The CDR3 loop reads CATSSLTSGSYNEQFF. In DNA, the CDR3 is TGTGCCACCAGCAGCTTGACTAGCGGGAGTTACAATGAGCAGTTCTTC. The whole variable domain, remainder taken from reference TRBV15 and TRBJ2-1, is DAMVIQNPRYQVTQFGKPVTLSCSQTLNHNVMYWYQQKSSQAPKLLFHYYDKDFNNEADTPDNFQSRRPNTSFCFLDIRSPGLGDTAMYLCATSSLTSGSYNEQFFGPGTRLTVL.

This clone was seen more than once but under ten times. The chain has TRBV7-9 and TRBJ1-1, with 8 nucleotides matching TRBD1. J lost 3 bases, V lost 3 bases, and 9 bases had no gene match. In germline, CDR1 is SEHNR, CDR2 FQNEAQ (reference sequence). CDR3 length equals 16 residues. CDR3 sequence: CASSFRTGWGDTEAFF. Written as DNA, the CDR3 is TGTGCCAGCAGCTTCAGGACAGGGTGGGGTGACACTGAAGCTTTCTTT.

This clone ranks as large. V gene TRBV28 combines with J gene TRBJ2-3; D is tentatively TRBD1 or TRBD2 (6 bases each). Germline lookup yields CDR1 MDHEN and CDR2 SYDVKM. The CDR3 is 13 residues long. Trimming shortened V by 10 bases and J by 2 bases, and 13 bases separated the two germline ends. The CDR3 DNA is TGTGCCACCAGGGCGGGACACACAGATACGCAGTATTTT. This sequence encodes CATRAGHTDTQYF.